The rows below give T cell receptor beta chains drawn from one sample of a study of technical replicates of blood from a few donors. Clones were sequenced by immunoSEQ multiplex PCR, and TCRdb holds only the in-frame ones, with some missing. The table shows over 85,000 clones, with roughly 95% occurring only once. The sequenced material came from T cells isolated from PBMCs. These receptors were obtained from a human donor in good health. CDR3s include the opening cysteine and the closing phenylalanine or tryptophan. D genes are given only for firm matches. Not every row has a clone size; where given, it reads once, few, many or a size class.

J gene,clone size,V gene,D gene,CDR3 protein,CDR3 DNA
TRBJ2-1,NA,TRBV21-1,NA,CASSKVGTSGKNNEQFF,TGTGCCAGCAGCAAAGTTGGGACTAGCGGGAAAAACAATGAGCAGTTCTTC
TRBJ2-5,NA,TRBV19,NA,CASSIEALQETQYF,TGTGCCAGTAGTATAGAGGCCCTCCAAGAGACCCAGTACTTC
TRBJ2-2,NA,TRBV6-5,TRBD1,CASSYTTGYTGELFF,TGTGCCAGCAGTTACACGACAGGGTACACCGGGGAGCTGTTTTTT
TRBJ2-2,NA,TRBV11-3,NA,CASSFPTQGFPGELFF,TGTGCCAGCAGCTTCCCCACCCAGGGATTCCCCGGGGAGCTGTTTTTT
TRBJ1-2,once,TRBV5-5,NA,CASSLGQSNTYGYTF,TGTGCCAGCAGCTTGGGACAGTCGAACACCTATGGCTACACCTTC
TRBJ2-7,NA,TRBV6-5,NA,CASSPRRVTYEQYF,TGTGCCAGCAGTCCCCGACGGGTTACCTACGAGCAGTACTTC
TRBJ2-5,NA,TRBV10-1,TRBD2,CASSGGLAIETQYF,TGCGCCAGCAGTGGAGGACTAGCGATAGAGACCCAGTACTTC
TRBJ2-7,NA,TRBV20-1,NA,CSALLVREQYF,TGCAGTGCGCTACTAGTTCGAGAGCAGTACTTC
TRBJ1-1,NA,TRBV7-8,NA,CASSLDTLNTEAFF,TGTGCCAGCAGTTTAGACACATTGAACACTGAAGCTTTCTTT
TRBJ2-3,NA,TRBV23-1,NA,CASSQSKGVPDTDTQYF,TGCGCCAGCAGTCAATCCAAGGGGGTTCCGGACACAGATACGCAGTATTTT
TRBJ2-1,NA,TRBV7-9,TRBD2,CASRRGTSGRNEQFF,TGTGCCAGCAGGCGAGGGACTAGCGGGAGGAATGAGCAGTTCTTC
TRBJ2-1,NA,TRBV27,NA,CASSSGREVDEQFF,TGTGCCAGCAGTTCAGGCAGGGAAGTCGATGAGCAGTTCTTC
TRBJ2-3,NA,TRBV7-3,NA,CASSLRQTGYTDTQYF,TGTGCCAGCAGCTTACGACAGACAGGTTACACAGATACGCAGTATTTT
TRBJ1-2,NA,TRBV2,NA,CASKTGSFYGYTF,TGTGCCAGCAAAACAGGATCCTTCTATGGCTACACCTTC
TRBJ2-3,NA,TRBV30,TRBD2,CAWREGLAGVTQYF,TGTGCCTGGAGAGAAGGGCTAGCGGGAGTTACGCAGTATTTT
TRBJ2-1,NA,TRBV4-2,TRBD2,CASSQRENNEQFF,TGTGCCAGCAGCCAGCGGGAGAACAATGAGCAGTTCTTC
TRBJ1-4,NA,TRBV2,NA,CASSESGGVFIDEKLFF,TGTGCCAGCAGTGAATCTGGGGGCGTATTTATTGATGAAAAACTGTTTTTT
TRBJ2-5,NA,TRBV5-1,NA,CASSRGHQETQYF,TGCGCCAGCAGCCGGGGACATCAAGAGACCCAGTACTTC
TRBJ2-2,NA,TRBV11-3,NA,CASSPLANTGELFF,TGTGCCAGCAGCCCTCTCGCGAACACCGGGGAGCTGTTTTTT
TRBJ2-7,NA,TRBV2,TRBD1,CASPPGTGPSGRYEQYF,TGTGCCAGCCCCCCCGGGACAGGGCCGAGCGGACGCTACGAGCAGTACTTC
TRBJ1-1,NA,TRBV7-9,NA,CASSLLIGGHTEAFF,TGTGCCAGCAGCTTATTAATAGGGGGTCACACTGAAGCTTTCTTT
TRBJ1-5,once,TRBV29-1,NA,CSVEVAGSSNQPQHF,TGCAGCGTTGAAGTTGCAGGGTCCAGCAATCAGCCCCAGCATTTT
TRBJ2-2,NA,TRBV4-1,NA,CASSQASTPGELFF,TGCGCCAGCAGCCAAGCGTCGACTCCCGGGGAGCTGTTTTTT
TRBJ1-1,NA,TRBV4-2,TRBD1,CASSQDEFGLDRLNTEAFF,TGTGCCAGCAGCCAAGATGAGTTTGGTTTGGACAGGCTGAACACTGAAGCTTTCTTT
TRBJ2-7,once,TRBV7-9,TRBD2,CASSLAGSGRLDEQYF,TGTGCCAGCAGCTTAGCTGGTAGCGGGAGACTCGACGAGCAGTACTTC
TRBJ2-7,NA,TRBV7-9,TRBD1,CASSFGTGASYEQYF,TGTGCCAGCAGCTTTGGAACAGGGGCCTCCTACGAGCAGTACTTC
TRBJ2-7,NA,TRBV4-3,NA,CASSRDTTYEQYF,TGCGCCAGCAGCCGGGACACGACCTACGAGCAGTACTTC
TRBJ2-5,NA,TRBV2,NA,CASGRLQETQYF,TGTGCCAGCGGGAGACTACAAGAGACCCAGTACTTC
TRBJ2-2,NA,TRBV5-1,NA,CASSPVIGRGTGELFF,TGCGCCAGCAGCCCGGTGATCGGGAGAGGGACCGGGGAGCTGTTTTTT
TRBJ1-1,NA,TRBV11-2,NA,CASRIRYRGGTEAFF,TGTGCCAGCAGGATTAGGTATAGGGGGGGGACTGAAGCTTTCTTT
TRBJ2-7,NA,TRBV5-1,NA,CASSQPATGSLGFRLDEQYF,TGCGCCAGCAGCCAACCTGCGACAGGCTCGCTGGGTTTTCGTCTCGACGAGCAGTACTTC
TRBJ2-1,NA,TRBV28,NA,CASSFAYEQFF,TGTGCCAGCAGTTTTGCGTATGAGCAGTTCTTC
TRBJ1-1,NA,TRBV19,NA,CASSTYTEAFF,TGTGCCAGTAGTACTTACACTGAAGCTTTCTTT
TRBJ2-1,NA,TRBV7-3,NA,CASSRGRNEQFF,TGTGCCAGTTCGCGGGGGCGGAATGAGCAGTTCTTC
TRBJ2-7,NA,TRBV11-1,TRBD1,CASSPGTALYEQYF,TGTGCCAGCAGCCCCGGGACAGCACTATACGAGCAGTACTTC
TRBJ1-1,NA,TRBV4-1,NA,CASSPRGTEAFF,TGCGCCAGCAGTCCGAGAGGCACTGAAGCTTTCTTT
TRBJ2-1,NA,TRBV4-1,TRBD2,CASSPGLAGVIYNEQFF,TGCGCCAGCAGCCCTGGACTAGCGGGAGTGATTTACAATGAGCAGTTCTTC
TRBJ2-3,once,TRBV9,TRBD2,CASTSGSYTTDTQYF,TGTGCCAGCACTAGCGGGAGCTACACCACAGATACGCAGTATTTT
TRBJ2-1,NA,TRBV27,TRBD1,CASSRDRGDNEQFF,TGTGCCAGCAGTCGGGACAGGGGCGACAATGAGCAGTTCTTC
TRBJ1-5,NA,TRBV7-5,NA,CVRSKYRCRGDSNQPQHF,NA
TRBJ2-7,NA,TRBV6-5,NA,CASRIPGDPYEQYF,TGTGCCAGCAGGATCCCAGGGGACCCCTACGAGCAGTACTTC
TRBJ1-4,NA,TRBV30,TRBD1,CASTGGQGAREKLFF,TGTGCCTCAACTGGGGGACAGGGGGCGAGGGAAAAACTGTTTTTT
TRBJ2-7,NA,TRBV7-9,NA,CASSSSGRTSGEQYF,TGTGCCAGCAGCTCTTCTGGACGGACAAGTGGCGAGCAGTACTTC
TRBJ1-2,NA,TRBV5-1,NA,CASSLATGDGYTF,TGCGCCAGCAGCTTGGCTACCGGGGATGGCTACACCTTC
TRBJ2-5,NA,TRBV11-3,TRBD2,CASSLGGLAEETQYF,TGTGCCAGCAGCTTAGGGGGACTAGCAGAAGAGACCCAGTACTTC
TRBJ2-7,NA,TRBV6-5,TRBD2,CASKLAGGRYEQYF,TGTGCCAGTAAACTAGCGGGAGGTCGCTACGAGCAGTACTTC
TRBJ2-1,NA,TRBV28,NA,CASSFTRNGEQFF,TGTGCCAGCAGTTTCACTAGGAATGGTGAGCAGTTCTTC
TRBJ2-3,NA,TRBV5-1,TRBD1,CASSEPGGTQYF,TGCGCCAGCAGCGAACCAGGGGGTACGCAGTATTTT
TRBJ1-5,NA,TRBV19,NA,CASSITVSWQSNQPQHF,TGTGCCAGTAGTATAACAGTGAGCTGGCAGAGCAATCAGCCCCAGCATTTT
TRBJ1-5,NA,TRBV6-1,NA,CASSEHSVVNQPQHF,TGTGCCAGCAGTGAACATTCGGTGGTCAATCAGCCCCAGCATTTT
TRBJ2-6,NA,TRBV7-3,NA,CASSYREHGANVLTF,TGTGCCAGCAGCTACAGGGAACATGGGGCCAACGTCCTGACTTTC
TRBJ1-1,NA,TRBV6-5,NA,CASSYGEKAFF,TGTGCCAGCAGTTACGGGGAGAAAGCTTTCTTT
TRBJ1-1,NA,TRBV5-4,NA,CASSPGGNTEAFF,TGTGCCAGCAGCCCCGGGGGTAACACTGAAGCTTTCTTT
TRBJ2-5,NA,TRBV5-1,TRBD1,CASSLGTGQMGQETQYF,TGCGCCAGCAGCTTGGGGACGGGACAGATGGGTCAAGAGACCCAGTACTTC
TRBJ2-3,NA,TRBV27,NA,CASSLGDGAPSTDTQYF,TGTGCCAGCAGTTTGGGAGACGGCGCTCCTAGCACAGATACGCAGTATTTT
TRBJ2-6,NA,TRBV29-1,NA,CSVGGPYSGANVLTF,TGCAGCGTTGGAGGGCCCTACTCTGGGGCCAACGTCCTGACTTTC
TRBJ2-1,NA,TRBV2,TRBD2,CASSGSGGIYNEQFF,TGTGCCAGCAGTGGGTCGGGGGGGATCTACAATGAGCAGTTCTTC
TRBJ2-5,NA,TRBV9,NA,CASSVGSGGWQTQYF,TGTGCCAGCAGCGTAGGTAGCGGAGGATGGCAGACCCAGTACTTC